This TCR beta chain came from a study of OX40 agonist ivuxolimab in advanced cancers. Study-wide background: At doses from 0.01 to 10 mg/kg, patients were given intravenous ivuxolimab every 2 weeks. Participants averaged approximately 60 years of age (range about 23 to 90) and were under 90% male. Antecedent anti-PD-1, anti-PD-L1 or anti-CTLA-4 therapy was permissible, with under 50% having received some.

Generated by immunoSEQ multiplex PCR, the TCRdb table keeps only in-frame clones and is missing some. Of more than 50,000 clones in the sample, 82% were seen once. This CDR3 has 14 residues. Germline CDR1 KGHSH, CDR2 LQKENI. Trimming cost V 5 bases and J 0 bases, with 8 bases left between them. Autoimmune disease history or systemic immunosuppression led to patients being barred. The specimen comprised CD4+ or CD8+ T cells sorted from blood, sampled in a trial of the OX40 agonist ivuxolimab. The rearrangement joins TRBV18 to TRBJ1-5; D ambiguous. This sequence was found in an adult with an advanced solid tumor such as melanoma, head and neck, liver or kidney cancer. The CDR3 coding sequence is TGTGCCAGCTCAGTTGGGAATAGCAATCAGCCCCAGCATTTT. It encodes CASSVGNSNQPQHF.